This passage covers 8 T cell receptor beta chains from one sample sequenced in a study of regulatory T cells in long-lasting Graves disease. Noted time point: newly diagnosed GD, antithyroid drugs for less than 3 months. PBMCs provided the RNA from which the TCR library was made. Construction of the TCR beta libraries employed iRepertoire HTBI primers in conjunction with Arm-PCR of CDR3 regions. TCRdb ran MiXCR on the multiplex PCR reads and lists one entry per CDR3 protein. The repertoire consists of hundreds of thousands of distinct CDR3 sequences, with approximately 15% occurring once and the leading ten covering 15% to 20%. The same specimen was also included in a second study, on T cells in Graves' hyperthyroidism and ophthalmopathy.

This sample comprised peripheral blood mononuclear cells (PBMCs), obtained at new diagnosis, from a patient treated with antithyroid drugs. Receptor source: a woman in her thirties with Graves disease.

The chain is built from TRBV7-9 and TRBJ2-1; 13 bases align to TRBD2. The CDR3 sequence is 16 residues long. CDR1 and CDR2 from the germline V gene are SEHNR and FQNEAQ (reference sequence). Trimming at V came to 5 bases and at J to 7 bases, leaving 8 bases not matched to a gene. CDR3 residues: CASSPSRLAGGNEQFF. CDR3 coding DNA: TGTGCCAGCAGCCCATCGAGACTAGCGGGAGGAAATGAGCAGTTCTTC.

The chain couples TRBV7-9 to TRBJ1-3, with no clear D. There are 12 residues in the CDR3. The V gene lost 5 bases and the J gene lost 8 bases, with 10 bases spanning the gap. The germline CDR1 and CDR2 sequences are SEHNR and FQNEAQ (reference sequence). In DNA, the CDR3 is TGTGCCAGCAGCCCCACGGATTACACCATATATTTT. Translation gives CASSPTDYTIYF. Combining the CDR3 with reference TRBV7-9 and TRBJ1-3 gives the whole variable domain DTGVSQNPRHKITKRGQNVTFRCDPISEHNRLYWYRQTLGQGPEFLTYFQNEAQLEKSRLLSDRFSAERPKGSFSTLEIQRTEQGDSAMYLCASSPTDYTIYFGEGSWLTVV.

Many counts were recorded for this clonotype. The V and J genes are TRBV6-1 and TRBJ1-1, with TRBD1 as a possible D gene (5 bases). Per the germline V gene, CDR1 is MNHNS and CDR2 is SASEGT. V was clipped by 2 bases and J by 7 bases, with 11 bases between them. This CDR3 spans 13 amino acids. The CDR3 region has the DNA TGTGCCAGCAGTGAAAGGGGCAGGCGTGAAGCTTTCTTT. Its translation: CASSERGRREAFF.

The table lists this clonotype with many counts. The gene calls are TRBV20-1 and TRBJ2-7; D is undetermined. The CDR3 consists of 15 residues. Trimming left V 0 bases short and J 3 bases short, with 15 bases between. Germline V gene lookup returns CDR1 DFQATT and CDR2 SNEGSKA (reference sequence). CDR3 sequence (DNA): TGCAGTGCTAGAGATAGTGTCGCCGTGAACTACGAGCAGTACTTC. It translates to CSARDSVAVNYEQYF.

This clonotype occurred many times. The chain links TRBV7-3 to TRBJ2-3; D may correspond to TRBD1 or TRBD2 (6 bases each). Germline lookup yields CDR1 SGHTA and CDR2 FQGTGA. The V gene lost 1 base and the J gene lost 3 bases, with 14 bases spanning the gap. The CDR3 totals 16 residues. CDR3 sequence (DNA): TGTGCCAGCAGCTTAAAACTAGGGGGGCGAACAGATACGCAGTATTTT. Amino acids: CASSLKLGGRTDTQYF.

This clonotype has a handful of counts. The V call is TRBV19, the J call TRBJ1-5, with TRBD1 matching over 7 bases. The CDR3 covers 17 residues. Germline V gene data show CDR1 as LNHDA and CDR2 as SQIVND (reference sequence). The junction had 13 bases not matched to a gene; V was cut back by 3 bases and J by 5 bases. CDR3 bases: TGTGCCAGTAGTATTACACAAGACAGGGCTGGGGATCAGCCCCAGCATTTT. As protein: CASSITQDRAGDQPQHF.

This clonotype came up many times. The chain links TRBV20-1 to TRBJ1-1; a weak D match, TRBD1 (5 bases). Germline V lookup: CDR1 DFQATT, CDR2 SNEGSKA (reference sequence). Trimming removed 4 bases from V and 4 bases from J, with 13 bases in between. The CDR3 covers 13 residues. Written as DNA, the CDR3 is TGCAGTGCTAAGGGGTTTTTAGCCACTGAAGCTTTCTTT. This sequence encodes CSAKGFLATEAFF.

This clonotype came up many times. The chain is built from TRBV7-2 and TRBJ2-1; no firm D call. Trimming shortened V by 3 bases and J by 1 base, and 16 bases separated the two germline ends. Germline CDR1 reads SGHTA; CDR2 reads FQGNSA. CDR3 length: 17 residues. The CDR3 loop reads CASSFIRASVSYNEQFF. The CDR3 nucleotides read TGTGCCAGCAGCTTTATACGGGCTTCAGTATCCTACAATGAGCAGTTCTTC.